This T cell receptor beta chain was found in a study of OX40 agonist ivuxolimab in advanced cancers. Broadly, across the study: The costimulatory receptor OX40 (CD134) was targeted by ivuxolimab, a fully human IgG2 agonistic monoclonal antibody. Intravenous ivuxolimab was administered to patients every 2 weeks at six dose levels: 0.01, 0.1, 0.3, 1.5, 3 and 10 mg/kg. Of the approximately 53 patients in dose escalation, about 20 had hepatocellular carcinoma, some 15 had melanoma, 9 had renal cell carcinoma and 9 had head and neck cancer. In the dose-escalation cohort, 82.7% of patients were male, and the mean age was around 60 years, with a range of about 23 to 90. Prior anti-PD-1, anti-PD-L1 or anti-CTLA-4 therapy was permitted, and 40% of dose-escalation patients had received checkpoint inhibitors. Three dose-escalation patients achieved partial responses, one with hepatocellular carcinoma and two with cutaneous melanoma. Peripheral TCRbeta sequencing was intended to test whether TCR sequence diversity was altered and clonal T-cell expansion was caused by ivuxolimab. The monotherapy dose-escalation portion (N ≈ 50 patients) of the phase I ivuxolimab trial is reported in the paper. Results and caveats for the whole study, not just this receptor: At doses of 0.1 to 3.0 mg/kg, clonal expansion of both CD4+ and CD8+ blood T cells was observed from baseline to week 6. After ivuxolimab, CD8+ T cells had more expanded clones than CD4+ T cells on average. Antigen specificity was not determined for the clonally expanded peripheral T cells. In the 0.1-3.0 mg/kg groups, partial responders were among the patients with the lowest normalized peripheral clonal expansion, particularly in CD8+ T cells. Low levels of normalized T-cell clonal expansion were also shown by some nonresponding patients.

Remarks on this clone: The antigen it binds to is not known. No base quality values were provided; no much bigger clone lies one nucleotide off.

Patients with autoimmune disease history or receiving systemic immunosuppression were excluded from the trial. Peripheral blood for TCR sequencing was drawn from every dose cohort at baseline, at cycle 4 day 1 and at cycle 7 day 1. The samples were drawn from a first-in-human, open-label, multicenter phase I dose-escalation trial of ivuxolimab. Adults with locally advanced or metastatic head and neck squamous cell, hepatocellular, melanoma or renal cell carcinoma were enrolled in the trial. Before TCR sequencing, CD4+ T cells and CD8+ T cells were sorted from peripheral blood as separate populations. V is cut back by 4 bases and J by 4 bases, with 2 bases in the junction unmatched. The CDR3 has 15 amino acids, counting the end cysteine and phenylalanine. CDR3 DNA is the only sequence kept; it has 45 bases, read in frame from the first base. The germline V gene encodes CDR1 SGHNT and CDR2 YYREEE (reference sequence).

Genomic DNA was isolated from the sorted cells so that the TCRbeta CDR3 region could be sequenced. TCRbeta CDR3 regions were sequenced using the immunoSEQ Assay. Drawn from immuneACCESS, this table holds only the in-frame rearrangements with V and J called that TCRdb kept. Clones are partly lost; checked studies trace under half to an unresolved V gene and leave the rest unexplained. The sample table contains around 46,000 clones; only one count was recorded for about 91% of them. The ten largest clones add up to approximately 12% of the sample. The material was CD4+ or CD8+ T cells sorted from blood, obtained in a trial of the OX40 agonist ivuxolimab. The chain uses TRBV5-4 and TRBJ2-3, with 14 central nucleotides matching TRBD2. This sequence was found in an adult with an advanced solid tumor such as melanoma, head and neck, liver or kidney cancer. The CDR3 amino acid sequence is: CASSTGLAGADTQYF. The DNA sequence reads TGTGCCAGCAGCACGGGACTAGCGGGAGCAGATACGCAGTATTTT.